The T cell receptor (beta chain) under discussion was sequenced for a study of shared clonotypes between healthy human individuals. The CDR3 totals 13 residues. Per the germline V gene, CDR1 is MNHNY and CDR2 is SVGAGI (reference sequence). V was pared by 5 bases and J by 2 bases, with 10 bases between. Profiled with immunoSEQ multiplex PCR; TCRdb holds only in-frame clones, not every one. The sample holds fewer than 650,000 clones, 76% seen once. What was sequenced was PBMCs. This clonotype was obtained from a woman between 40 and 50 years old in good health. Some clones in this sample may be carry-over from other donors' samples. V gene TRBV6-6 combines with J gene TRBJ2-7; a possible D gene is TRBD1 (5 bases). The CDR3 loop reads CASSKQATYEQYF. CDR3 nucleotide sequence: TGTGCCAGCAGTAAACAGGCTACCTACGAGCAGTACTTC.